These T cell receptor beta chains were read from a single sample in a study of shared clonotypes between healthy human individuals. The data were produced by immunoSEQ multiplex PCR, yet TCRdb's version contains in-frame clones alone and is incomplete. The sample yields under 150,000 clones, around 73% seen once. Sequences were obtained from memory CD8+ T cells sorted from blood. The receptors originated from a young woman in good health. Each CDR3 is given with its conserved first and last residue. Each record gives: V gene, CDR3 length, D gene, J gene, clone size, CDR3 DNA, CDR3 protein. D genes are given only for firm matches. A row's size may be missing; if present it is once, few, many or a size class.

>TRBV28|17|TRBD1|TRBJ2-1|many
TGTGCCAGCAGTTCCCGAACTCGGGACAGGGTAGGCAATGAGCAGTTCTTC
CASSSRTRDRVGNEQFF
>TRBV2|12|-|TRBJ2-7|-
TGTGCCAGCAGTGGGCAGGGATACGAGCAGTACTTC
CASSGQGYEQYF
>TRBV27|14|TRBD1|TRBJ2-7|-
TGTGCCAGCAGTAGGACAGGCACACTTTACGAGCAGTACTTC
CASSRTGTLYEQYF
>TRBV7-9|17|TRBD1|TRBJ1-1|-
TGTGCCAGCAGCCCCCCCGGAATAGGGGGCATGAACACTGAAGCTTTCTTT
CASSPPGIGGMNTEAFF
>TRBV5-1|12|-|TRBJ2-7|-
TGCGCCAGCAGCCCTCGAATCTACGAGCAGTACTTC
CASSPRIYEQYF
>TRBV2|16|-|TRBJ1-1|few
TGTGCCAGCAGTGAACCCCTAGGGGGACAGAACACTGAAGCTTTCTTT
CASSEPLGGQNTEAFF
>TRBV11-2|15|TRBD1|TRBJ2-3|-
TGTGCCAGCAGCTTAAGACAGGGTTGGTGGGATACGCAGTATTTT
CASSLRQGWWDTQYF
>TRBV5-1|15|-|TRBJ1-5|-
TGCGCCAGCAGCTTGGGGCAGGGGATCGGTCAGCCCCAGCATTTT
CASSLGQGIGQPQHF
>TRBV5-4|15|TRBD1|TRBJ2-7|once
TGTGCCAGCAGCTTGGCGAGGGACAGGTTCTACGAGCAGTACTTC
CASSLARDRFYEQYF
>TRBV11-2|13|-|TRBJ1-4|-
TGTGCCAGCAGCTTAATAAGGAATGAAAAACTGTTTTTT
CASSLIRNEKLFF
>TRBV5-1|18|-|TRBJ2-6|few
TGCGCCAGCACCCCCTTAGAACAGGGTTTCTCTGGGGCCAACGTCCTGACTTTC
CASTPLEQGFSGANVLTF
>TRBV4-1|16|TRBD2|TRBJ2-1|-
TGCGCCAGCAGCCAATCCAGACTAGCAGTATACAATGAGCAGTTCTTC
CASSQSRLAVYNEQFF
>TRBV29-1|14|TRBD2|TRBJ2-7|-
TGCAGCGTCCCCCCAAGCGGGAGTGGGTACGAGCAGTACTTC
CSVPPSGSGYEQYF
>TRBV6-1|16|-|TRBJ2-6|-
TGTGCCAGCAGTGAGAGGGCAGGGTCCGGGGCCAACGTCCTGACTTTC
CASSERAGSGANVLTF
>TRBV9|14|TRBD1|TRBJ1-5|-
TGTGCCAGCAGCCCAGGGACAGGGGGTCAGCCCCAGCATTTT
CASSPGTGGQPQHF
>TRBV6-4|15|-|TRBJ2-3|few
TGTGCCAGCAGTGAGAGGGGGGAGGGCACAGATACGCAGTATTTT
CASSERGEGTDTQYF
>TRBV4-1|13|TRBD1|TRBJ2-1|many
TGCGCCAGCAGCCAAACAGGGGTCAATGAGCAGTTCTTC
CASSQTGVNEQFF
>TRBV11-1|14|-|TRBJ2-1|few
TGTGCCAGCAGCCCCCGGGAAGTCTACAATGAGCAGTTCTTC
CASSPREVYNEQFF
>TRBV19|14|-|TRBJ2-7|-
TGTGCCAGTAGTATAGAGGAGGGGATCTACGAGCAGTACTTC
CASSIEEGIYEQYF
>TRBV6-4|13|-|TRBJ2-2|many
TGTGCCAGCAGTGCCGGAGCCACCGGGGAGCTGTTTTTT
CASSAGATGELFF
>TRBV28|12|-|TRBJ2-1|-
TGTGCCAGCAGTTCATCGAGCTGGGAGCAGTTCTTC
CASSSSSWEQFF
>TRBV27|14|-|TRBJ2-7|-
TGTGCCAGCAGTTTATCGATAACCGGAAACGAGCAGTACTTC
CASSLSITGNEQYF
>TRBV19|12|-|TRBJ1-1|-
TGTGCCAGTAGGGCAGGGGACACTGAAGCTTTCTTT
CASRAGDTEAFF
>TRBV7-6|15|-|TRBJ2-3|once
TGTGCCAGCAGCTTACAGTCTTACCAAACAGATACGCAGTATTTT
CASSLQSYQTDTQYF
>TRBV19|16|TRBD2|TRBJ2-1|once
TGTGCCAGTAGGCCTAATAGCGGGAGAGCCTACAATGAGCAGTTCTTC
CASRPNSGRAYNEQFF
>TRBV19|15|TRBD2|TRBJ2-2|-
TGTGCCAGTAGTATGTTTGGGCGGGAGGCCGGGGAGCTGTTTTTT
CASSMFGREAGELFF
>TRBV4-3|17|-|TRBJ2-1|-
TGCGCCAGCAGCCAAGATGGGAAGCGGCAGAGTGGAGATGAGCAGTTCTTC
CASSQDGKRQSGDEQFF
>TRBV7-8|15|TRBD2|TRBJ2-1|many
TGTGCCAGCAGCCCAACTAGCGCAGGTGACAATGAGCAGTTCTTC
CASSPTSAGDNEQFF
>TRBV7-8|19|-|TRBJ1-5|once
TGTGCCAGCAGCCCGAGGATGGTTGATGGACAGCAGAGCAATCAGCCCCAGCATTTT
CASSPRMVDGQQSNQPQHF
>TRBV28|16|-|TRBJ2-3|-
TGTGCCAGCAGTCCCCAGGGGGGTTCTAGCACAGATACGCAGTATTTT
CASSPQGGSSTDTQYF
>TRBV2|15|TRBD2|TRBJ2-5|few
TGTGCCAGCAGGGCAGCGGGAGAAGGGCTGGAGACCCAGTACTTC
CASRAAGEGLETQYF
>TRBV6-4|16|TRBD1|TRBJ1-2|once
TGTGCCAGCAGATCGGGACAGGAAAAGAGGGTATATGGCTACACCTTC
CASRSGQEKRVYGYTF
>TRBV6-5|14|TRBD1|TRBJ2-7|many
TGTGCCAGCAAAGAGACAGGGGAGGTCTACGAGCAGTACTTC
CASKETGEVYEQYF
>TRBV27|15|TRBD2|TRBJ2-7|-
TGTGCCAGCAGTTTCGGGACTAGCGGGAAGGACGAGCAGTACTTC
CASSFGTSGKDEQYF
>TRBV19|17|TRBD2|TRBJ2-1|-
TGTGCCAGTAGTATAGAGAGCGGGGCTAGCTCCTACAATGAGCAGTTCTTC
CASSIESGASSYNEQFF
>TRBV7-2|12|-|TRBJ2-7|few
TGTGCCAGCAGCTGGGCTGCCTACGAGCAGTACTTC
CASSWAAYEQYF
>TRBV28|14|-|TRBJ2-6|-
TGTGCCAGCAGGGGACGGTCCGGGGCCAACGTCCTGACTTTC
CASRGRSGANVLTF
>TRBV6-4|13|-|TRBJ2-5|-
TGTGCCAGCAGCAAACCCAGGGGAGAGACCCAGTACTTC
CASSKPRGETQYF
>TRBV10-2|15|TRBD2|TRBJ2-1|-
TGCGCCAGCAGTGTGGGCAGCGGGGACTACAATGAGCAGTTCTTC
CASSVGSGDYNEQFF
>TRBV5-6|16|-|TRBJ1-2|few
TGTGCCAGCAGCTATGGGGACTCAGCAAACTACTATGGCTACACCTTC
CASSYGDSANYYGYTF
>TRBV9|16|-|TRBJ2-3|few
TGTGCCAGCAGCGTAGACCTAGGAATTAGCACAGATACGCAGTATTTT
CASSVDLGISTDTQYF
>TRBV6-4|15|TRBD1|TRBJ2-3|-
TGTGCCAGCAGTGACGGACAGGGGAGCTCGAATACGCAGTATTTT
CASSDGQGSSNTQYF
>TRBV6-5|13|TRBD1|TRBJ2-2|-
TGTGCCAGTGGACAGGGTGGGACCGGGGAGCTGTTTTTT
CASGQGGTGELFF
>TRBV19|14|TRBD2|TRBJ2-3|-
TGTGCCAGCAAACTAGCGGGAGTGGGAGATACGCAGTATTTT
CASKLAGVGDTQYF
>TRBV27|18|TRBD2|TRBJ2-3|-
TGTGCCAGCAGTTTTGCATTGGGGCGGGAGGCGGGCACAGATACGCAGTATTTT
CASSFALGREAGTDTQYF
>TRBV23-1|12|-|TRBJ2-7|-
TGCGCCAGCAGTCGACCCGGGTCCGAGCAGTACTTC
CASSRPGSEQYF
>TRBV19|13|-|TRBJ2-1|-
TGTGCCAGTAGTCCCCGCGTGGTATCCGAGCAGTTCTTC
CASSPRVVSEQFF
>TRBV7-9|16|TRBD1|TRBJ2-7|-
TGTGCCAGCAGCCTTTCCAGGGGGCGTTTACGCTACGAGCAGTACTTC
CASSLSRGRLRYEQYF
>TRBV7-2|15|TRBD2|TRBJ2-7|-
TGTGCCAGCAGCTTAGAGGCGGGAGGGCCTAACGAGCAGTACTTC
CASSLEAGGPNEQYF
>TRBV7-2|18|-|TRBJ1-2|-
TGTGCCAGCAGCTTAGTTCTCTGGCCACTCAGACGGAACTATGGCTACACCTTC
CASSLVLWPLRRNYGYTF
>TRBV27|15|TRBD1|TRBJ1-1|-
TGTGCCAGCAGTTTAATGTTGACAGGGTCGGCTGAAGCTTTCTTT
CASSLMLTGSAEAFF
>TRBV2|13|-|TRBJ1-1|many
TGTGCCAGCAGCGGGGGGGACGGCACTGAAGCTTTCTTT
CASSGGDGTEAFF
>TRBV11-3|12|-|TRBJ1-5|-
TGTGCCAGCAGCTTTGGGCATCAGCCCCAGCATTTT
CASSFGHQPQHF
>TRBV28|12|-|TRBJ1-2|few
TGTGCCAGCAGTTTCTCCTGTTACGGCTACACCTTC
CASSFSCYGYTF
>TRBV27|18|-|TRBJ2-1|-
TGTGCCAGCAGTCCCTTCCTTTGGAGGGAAGATAAGGAGGATGAGCAGTTCTTC
CASSPFLWREDKEDEQFF
>TRBV6-6|13|-|TRBJ1-2|few
TGTGCCAGCAGTCTAACAGGAACCTATGGCTACACCTTC
CASSLTGTYGYTF
>TRBV10-2|14|-|TRBJ1-4|-
TGCGCCAGCGGAACCGGGACCCGATCGGAAAAACTGTTTTTT
CASGTGTRSEKLFF